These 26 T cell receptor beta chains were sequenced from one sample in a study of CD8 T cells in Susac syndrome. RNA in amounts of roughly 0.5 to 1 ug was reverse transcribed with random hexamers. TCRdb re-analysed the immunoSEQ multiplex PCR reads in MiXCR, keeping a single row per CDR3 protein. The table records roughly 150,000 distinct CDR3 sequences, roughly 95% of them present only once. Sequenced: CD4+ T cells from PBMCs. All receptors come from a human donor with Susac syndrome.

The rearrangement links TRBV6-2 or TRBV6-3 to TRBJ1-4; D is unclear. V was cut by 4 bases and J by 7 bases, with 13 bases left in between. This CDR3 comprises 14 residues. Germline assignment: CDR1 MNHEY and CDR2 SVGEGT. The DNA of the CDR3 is TGTGCCAGCAGTTCCCGAGAGGTTACTGAAAAACTGTTTTTT. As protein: CASSSREVTEKLFF.

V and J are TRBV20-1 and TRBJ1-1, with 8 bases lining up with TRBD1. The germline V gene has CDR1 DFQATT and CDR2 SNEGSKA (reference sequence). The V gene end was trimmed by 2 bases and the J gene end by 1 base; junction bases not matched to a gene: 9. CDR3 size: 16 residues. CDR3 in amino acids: CSARPASQGANTEAFF. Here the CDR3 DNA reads TGCAGTGCTAGACCGGCGTCTCAGGGGGCGAACACTGAAGCTTTCTTT.

The DNA for the CDR3 is TGCGCCAGCAGCCAAGGGCTTCTAAGGGATGACTATGGCTACACCTTC. Translated: CASSQGLLRDDYGYTF. The genes are TRBV4-1 and TRBJ1-2; D is undetermined. V lost 1 base and J lost 3, with 15 bases in between. Germline V gives CDR1 MGHRA, CDR2 YSYEKL. This CDR3 comprises 16 residues.

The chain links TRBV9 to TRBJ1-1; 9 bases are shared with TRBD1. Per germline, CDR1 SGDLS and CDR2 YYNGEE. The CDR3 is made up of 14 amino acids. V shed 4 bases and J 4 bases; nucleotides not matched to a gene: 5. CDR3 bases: TGTGCCAGCAGCACCACAGGGGGCGGCACTGAAGCTTTCTTT. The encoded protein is CASSTTGGGTEAFF.

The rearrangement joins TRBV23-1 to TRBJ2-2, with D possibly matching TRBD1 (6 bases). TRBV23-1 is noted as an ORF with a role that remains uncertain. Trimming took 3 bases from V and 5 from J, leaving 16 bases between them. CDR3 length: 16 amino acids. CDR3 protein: CASSQGARFCTGELFF. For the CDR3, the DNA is TGCGCCAGCAGTCAGGGGGCAAGGTTTTGTACCGGGGAGCTGTTTTTT.

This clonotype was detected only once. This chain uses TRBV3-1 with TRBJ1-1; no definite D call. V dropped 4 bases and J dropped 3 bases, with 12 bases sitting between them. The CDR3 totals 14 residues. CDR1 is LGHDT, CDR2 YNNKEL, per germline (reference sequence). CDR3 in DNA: TGTGCCAGCAGCCCCATTTCGGACGACACTGAAGCTTTCTTT. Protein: CASSPISDDTEAFF. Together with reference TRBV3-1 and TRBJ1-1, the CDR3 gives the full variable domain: DTAVSQTPKYLVTQMGNDKSIKCEQNLGHDTMYWYKQDSKKFLKIMFSYNNKELIINETVPNRFSPKSPDKAHLNLHINSLELGDSAVYFCASSPISDDTEAFFGQGTRLTVV.

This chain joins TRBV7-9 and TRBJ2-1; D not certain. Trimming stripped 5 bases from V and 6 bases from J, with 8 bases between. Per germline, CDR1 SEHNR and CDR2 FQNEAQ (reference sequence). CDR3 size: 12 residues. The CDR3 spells CASSVNVNEQFF. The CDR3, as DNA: TGTGCCAGCAGCGTTAACGTCAATGAGCAGTTCTTC.

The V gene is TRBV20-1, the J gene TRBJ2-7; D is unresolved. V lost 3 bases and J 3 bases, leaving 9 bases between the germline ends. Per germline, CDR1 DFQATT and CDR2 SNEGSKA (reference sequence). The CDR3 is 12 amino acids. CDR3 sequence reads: CSARGTIYEQYF. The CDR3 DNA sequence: TGCAGTGCTAGGGGAACAATCTACGAGCAGTACTTC.

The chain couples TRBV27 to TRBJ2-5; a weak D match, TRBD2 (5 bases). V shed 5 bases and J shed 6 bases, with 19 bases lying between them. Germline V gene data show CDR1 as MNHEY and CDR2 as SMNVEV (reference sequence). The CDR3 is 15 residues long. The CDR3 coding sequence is TGTGCCAGCAGTCCCTACTTCTCCGGGGAGCAGACCCAGTACTTC. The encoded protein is CASSPYFSGEQTQYF.

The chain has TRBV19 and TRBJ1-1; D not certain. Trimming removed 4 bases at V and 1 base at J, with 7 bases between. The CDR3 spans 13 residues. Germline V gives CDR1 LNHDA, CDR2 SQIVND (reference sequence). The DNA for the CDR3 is TGTGCCAGTAGTACCCACCAGAACACTGAAGCTTTCTTT. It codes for CASSTHQNTEAFF.

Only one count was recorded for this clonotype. The CDR3 DNA reads TGTGCCAGCAGTGAATTTCGGCGAGCGGATGCCTACAATGAGCAGTTCTTC. Encoded protein: CASSEFRRADAYNEQFF. The chain couples TRBV25-1 to TRBJ2-1; D may be TRBD2 (5 bases). Germline V gene data show CDR1 as MGHDK and CDR2 as SYGVNS. The germline V and J ends were trimmed by 1 base and 2 bases, with 15 bases remaining between them. The CDR3 totals 17 residues.

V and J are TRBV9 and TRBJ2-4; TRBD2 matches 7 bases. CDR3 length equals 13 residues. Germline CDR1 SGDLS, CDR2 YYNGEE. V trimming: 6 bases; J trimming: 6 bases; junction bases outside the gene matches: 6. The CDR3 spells CASNRGEGNIQYF. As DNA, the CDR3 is TGTGCCAGCAACCGAGGGGAGGGAAACATTCAGTACTTC. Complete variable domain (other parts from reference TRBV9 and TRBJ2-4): DSGVTQTPKHLITATGQRVTLRCSPRSGDLSVYWYQQSLDQGLQFLIQYYNGEERAKGNILERFSAQQFPDLHSELNLSSLELGDSALYFCASNRGEGNIQYFGAGTRLSVL.

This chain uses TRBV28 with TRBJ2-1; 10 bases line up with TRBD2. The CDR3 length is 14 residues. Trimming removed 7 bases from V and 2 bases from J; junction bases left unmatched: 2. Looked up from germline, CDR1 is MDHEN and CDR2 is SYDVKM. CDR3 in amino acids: CASTLAGAYNEQFF. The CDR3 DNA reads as TGTGCCAGCACCCTAGCGGGAGCCTACAATGAGCAGTTCTTC. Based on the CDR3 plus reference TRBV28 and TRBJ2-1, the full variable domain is DVKVTQSSRYLVKRTGEKVFLECVQDMDHENMFWYRQDPGLGLRLIYFSYDVKMKEKGDIPEGYSVSREKKERFSLILESASTNQTSMYLCASTLAGAYNEQFFGPGTRLTVL.

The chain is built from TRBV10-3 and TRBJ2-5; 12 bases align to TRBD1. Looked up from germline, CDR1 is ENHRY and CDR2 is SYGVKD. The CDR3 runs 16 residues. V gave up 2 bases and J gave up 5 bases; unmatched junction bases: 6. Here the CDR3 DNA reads TGTGCCATCAGTGAGCCGGGACAGGGGGCAGGTGAGACCCAGTACTTC. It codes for CAISEPGQGAGETQYF.

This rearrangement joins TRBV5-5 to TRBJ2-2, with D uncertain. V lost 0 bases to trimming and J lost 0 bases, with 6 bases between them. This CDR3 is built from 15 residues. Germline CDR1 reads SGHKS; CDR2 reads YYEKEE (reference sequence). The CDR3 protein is CASSLAAANTGELFF. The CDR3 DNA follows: TGTGCCAGCAGCTTGGCGGCAGCGAACACCGGGGAGCTGTTTTTT.

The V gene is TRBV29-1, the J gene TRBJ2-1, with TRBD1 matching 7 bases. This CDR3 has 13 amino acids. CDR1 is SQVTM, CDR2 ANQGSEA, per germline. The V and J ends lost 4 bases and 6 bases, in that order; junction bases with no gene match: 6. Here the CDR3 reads CSVVPGGPNEQFF. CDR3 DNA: TGCAGCGTTGTGCCAGGGGGTCCCAATGAGCAGTTCTTC.

The CDR3, as DNA: TGCGCCAGCAGCCAAGATCTGGTAAGAAAGAATGAAAAACTGTTTTTT. Encoded protein: CASSQDLVRKNEKLFF. The V call is TRBV4-1, the J call TRBJ1-4; no reliable D call. Germline V lookup: CDR1 MGHRA, CDR2 YSYEKL. The V gene lost 0 bases and the J gene lost 5 bases, with 13 bases spanning the gap. This CDR3 comprises 16 residues.

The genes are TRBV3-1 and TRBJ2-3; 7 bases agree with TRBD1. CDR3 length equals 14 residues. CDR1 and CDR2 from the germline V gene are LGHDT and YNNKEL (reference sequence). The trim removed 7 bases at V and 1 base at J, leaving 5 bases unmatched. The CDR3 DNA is TGTGCCAGCAAACCTACAGGGGGCACAGATACGCAGTATTTT. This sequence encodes CASKPTGGTDTQYF.

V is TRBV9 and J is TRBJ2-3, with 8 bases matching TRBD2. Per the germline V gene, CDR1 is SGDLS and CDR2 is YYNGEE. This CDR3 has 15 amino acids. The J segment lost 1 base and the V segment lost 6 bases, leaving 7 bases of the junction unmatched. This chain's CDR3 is CASTRAGARTDTQYF. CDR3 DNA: TGTGCCAGCACCCGAGCGGGGGCTCGCACAGATACGCAGTATTTT.

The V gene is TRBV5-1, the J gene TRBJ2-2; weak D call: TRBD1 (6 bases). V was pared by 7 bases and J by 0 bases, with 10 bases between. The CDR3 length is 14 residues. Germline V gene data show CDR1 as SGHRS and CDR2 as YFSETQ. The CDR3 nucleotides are TGCGCCAGCCGCCGACAGGCGAACACCGGGGAGCTGTTTTTT. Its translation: CASRRQANTGELFF.

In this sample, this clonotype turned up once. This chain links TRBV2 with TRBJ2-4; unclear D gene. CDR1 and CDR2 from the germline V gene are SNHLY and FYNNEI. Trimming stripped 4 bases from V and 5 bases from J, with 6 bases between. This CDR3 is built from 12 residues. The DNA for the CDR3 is TGTGCCAGCAGTGTTAACGAAAACATTCAGTACTTC. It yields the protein CASSVNENIQYF.

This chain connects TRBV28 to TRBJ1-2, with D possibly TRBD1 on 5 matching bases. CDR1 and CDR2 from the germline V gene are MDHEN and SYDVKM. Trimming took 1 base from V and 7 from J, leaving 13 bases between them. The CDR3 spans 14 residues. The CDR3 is CASSLLARVGGYTF. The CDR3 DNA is TGTGCCAGCAGTTTATTGGCCAGGGTCGGTGGCTACACCTTC.

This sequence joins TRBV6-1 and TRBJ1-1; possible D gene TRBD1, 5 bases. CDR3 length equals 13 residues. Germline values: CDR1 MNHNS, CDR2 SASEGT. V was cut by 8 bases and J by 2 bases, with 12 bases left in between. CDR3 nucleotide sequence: TGTGCCAGCCACCAGGGATTTAACACTGAAGCTTTCTTT. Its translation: CASHQGFNTEAFF.

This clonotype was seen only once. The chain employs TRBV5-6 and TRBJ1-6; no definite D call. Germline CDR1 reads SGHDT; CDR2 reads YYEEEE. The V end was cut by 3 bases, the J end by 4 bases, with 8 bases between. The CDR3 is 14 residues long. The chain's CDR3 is CASSSGLYNSPLHF. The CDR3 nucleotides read TGTGCCAGCAGCTCCGGGCTGTATAATTCACCCCTCCACTTT.

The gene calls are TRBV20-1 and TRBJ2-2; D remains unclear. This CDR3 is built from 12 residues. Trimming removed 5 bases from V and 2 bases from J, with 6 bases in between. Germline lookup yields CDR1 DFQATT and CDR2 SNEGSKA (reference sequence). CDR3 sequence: CSAAVNTGELFF. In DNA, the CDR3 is TGCAGTGCTGCAGTTAACACCGGGGAGCTGTTTTTT.

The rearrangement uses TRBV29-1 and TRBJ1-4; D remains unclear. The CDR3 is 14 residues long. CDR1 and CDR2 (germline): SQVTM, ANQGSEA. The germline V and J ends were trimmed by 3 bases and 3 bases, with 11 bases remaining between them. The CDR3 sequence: CSVEVGSANEKLFF. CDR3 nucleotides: TGCAGCGTTGAGGTGGGATCGGCTAATGAAAAACTGTTTTTT.